What follows are 21 T cell receptor beta chains derived from one specimen sequenced in a study of beta chain features in type 1 diabetes. The isolated RNA, all of it, was reverse transcribed, so expressed TCRB transcripts were what got sequenced. The repertoire was sequenced with immunoSEQ multiplex PCR; TCRdb's copy has only in-frame clones and lacks some. The repertoire holds about 410,000 clones, with approximately 13% as singletons. What was sequenced was naive CD4+ T cells from blood. These receptors came from a young man in good health.

The CDR3 DNA sequence: TGTGCCAGCAGCCAAGGCCGCCAACCCACAGATACGCAGTATTTT. Translating gives CASSQGRQPTDTQYF. The chain couples TRBV11-3 to TRBJ2-3, with D uncertain. Germline loops: CDR1 SGHNT, CDR2 YENEEA. The CDR3 spans 15 residues. The V and J ends lost 5 bases and 2 bases respectively, with 14 bases between them. Complete variable domain (other parts from reference TRBV11-3 and TRBJ2-3): EAGVVQSPRYKIIEKKQPVAFWCNPISGHNTLYWYLQNLGQGPELLIRYENEEAVDDSQLPKDRFSAERLKGVDSTLKIQPAELGDSAVYLCASSQGRQPTDTQYFGPGTRLTVL.

The chain carries TRBV5-4 and TRBJ1-1, with a tentative D call TRBD1 (5 bases). V was cut by 5 bases and J by 3 bases, with 17 bases left in between. Germline assignment: CDR1 SGHNT and CDR2 YYREEE (reference sequence). This CDR3 has 15 residues. The CDR3: CASSPRMQGDTEAFF. DNA of the CDR3: TGTGCCAGCAGTCCCAGGATGCAGGGTGACACTGAAGCTTTCTTT.

This clone was detected a few times. The V gene is TRBV7-2, the J gene TRBJ1-6, with TRBD1 matching over 7 bases. V lost 3 bases, J lost 11 bases, and 4 bases stayed unmatched. Germline loops: CDR1 SGHTA, CDR2 FQGNSA. This CDR3 has 13 amino acids. The CDR3 DNA reads as TGTGCCAGCAGCTTTGACAGGGCGACACCCCTCCACTTT. Protein product: CASSFDRATPLHF.

This clone turned up a few times. This chain connects TRBV6-1 to TRBJ2-7, with 10 bases matching TRBD2. The J segment lost 3 bases and the V segment lost 8 bases, leaving 1 base of the junction unmatched. This CDR3 comprises 12 residues. CDR1 is MNHNS, CDR2 SASEGT, per germline. The CDR3 spells CASASGSYEQYV. In nucleotides, the CDR3 is TGTGCCAGCGCTAGCGGGAGCTACGAGCAGTACGTC.

The gene calls are TRBV6-6 and TRBJ1-3, with D unclear. The CDR3 sequence is 13 residues long. V gave up 6 bases and J gave up 0 bases, with 6 bases separating them. CDR1 and CDR2 (germline): MNHNY, SVGAGI (reference sequence). The CDR3 loop reads CASRTNSGNTIYF. CDR3 DNA: TGTGCCAGCAGGACAAACTCTGGAAACACCATATATTTT.

A few counts support this clone. The chain employs TRBV7-3 and TRBJ2-2, with a possible D match to TRBD2 (6 bases). CDR1 is SGHTA, CDR2 FQGTGA, per germline. V was pared by 0 bases and J by 7 bases, with 15 bases between. The CDR3 sequence is 16 residues long. The chain's CDR3 is CASSLTTRRGGGELFF. The CDR3 DNA reads as TGTGCCAGCAGCTTAACGACTAGGAGGGGAGGCGGGGAGCTGTTTTTT.

V gene TRBV18 combines with J gene TRBJ2-1, with D perhaps matching TRBD2 (6 bases). This CDR3 contains 15 residues. The V end lost 1 base, the J end lost 6 bases, and 13 bases lay between the germline ends. Germline V gene lookup returns CDR1 KGHSH and CDR2 LQKENI. CDR3 protein: CASSPQNGRGNEQFF. In DNA form, the CDR3 reads TGTGCCAGCTCACCACAGAACGGGAGAGGCAATGAGCAGTTCTTC.

The chain combines TRBV29-1 with TRBJ2-1; tentative D call: TRBD2 (5 bases). V shed 6 bases and J shed 7 bases, with 13 bases lying between them. Germline V gene data show CDR1 as SQVTM and CDR2 as ANQGSEA. The CDR3 is made up of 12 amino acids. The CDR3 bases are TGCAGCGTCGGGGTTCAAGCAAATGAGCAGTTCTTC. Translating gives CSVGVQANEQFF.

This clone was observed a handful of times. The chain couples TRBV7-2 to TRBJ2-2, with D perhaps matching TRBD1 or TRBD2 (5 bases each). The germline gives CDR1 SGHTA, CDR2 FQGNSA. The CDR3 is 15 residues long. V lost 6 bases, J lost 3 bases, and 14 bases lay in between. Written as DNA, the CDR3 is TGTGCCAGCAGAGATGGGGGATGGGACACCGGGGAGCTGTTTTTT. It encodes CASRDGGWDTGELFF.

The V gene is TRBV5-4, the J gene TRBJ2-4; a weak D match, TRBD1 (7 bases). CDR1 is SGHNT, CDR2 YYREEE, per germline (reference sequence). CDR3 size: 15 residues. The ends were cut back, 3 bases at V and 6 bases at J, with 16 bases in the middle. CDR3 residues: CASSSSPEGANIQYF. The CDR3 DNA sequence: TGTGCCAGCAGCTCGAGTCCGGAGGGGGCAAACATTCAGTACTTC.

The chain is built from TRBV11-2 and TRBJ2-7, with unresolved D. Trimming left V 3 bases short and J 6 bases short, with 9 bases between. CDR1 SGHAT and CDR2 FQNNGV come from the germline V gene. The length of the CDR3 is 12 residues. The CDR3 here is CASSLISREQYF. For the CDR3, the DNA is TGTGCCAGCAGCTTGATCTCACGCGAGCAGTACTTC.

This clone was observed a handful of times. The J gene is TRBJ1-1, the V gene TRBV29-1, with D hard to call. The V and J ends lost 4 bases and 0 bases respectively, with 9 bases between them. The CDR3 length is 13 residues. In germline, CDR1 is SQVTM, CDR2 ANQGSEA. CDR3 amino acids: CSVVSILNTEAFF. CDR3 sequence (DNA): TGCAGCGTTGTGTCGATCCTGAACACTGAAGCTTTCTTT.

This clone has ten or more counts. The chain combines TRBV30 with TRBJ2-1; TRBD1 matches at 11 bases. V shed 2 bases and J 6 bases; nucleotides not matched to a gene: 9. The germline gives CDR1 GTSNPN, CDR2 SVGIG (reference sequence). The CDR3 contains 16 residues. The DNA of the CDR3 is TGTGCCTGGAGTCCAAGGACAGGGGGCGATACCAATGAGCAGTTCTTC. Encoded protein: CAWSPRTGGDTNEQFF.

The chain carries TRBV13 and TRBJ1-1, with 9 bases that match TRBD1. The germline CDR1 and CDR2 sequences are PRHDT and FYEKMQ (reference sequence). CDR3 size: 16 residues. V trimming: 5 bases; J trimming: 0 bases; junction bases outside the gene matches: 7. The CDR3 is CASSDSGTGLNTEAFF. CDR3 nucleotides: TGTGCCAGCAGCGACTCCGGGACAGGGCTGAACACTGAAGCTTTCTTT.

The chain employs TRBV5-1 and TRBJ2-5, with D possibly TRBD1 on 5 matching bases. The V gene's germline CDR1 is SGHRS and CDR2 YFSETQ. The V end lost 4 bases, the J end lost 4 bases, and 8 bases lay between the germline ends. CDR3 length: 12 amino acids. The CDR3, as DNA: TGCGCCAGCAGCCCCAGGGTAGAGACCCAGTACTTC. It yields the protein CASSPRVETQYF.

V gene TRBV5-4 combines with J gene TRBJ1-1, with unresolved D. From germline, CDR1 is SGHNT and CDR2 YYREEE (reference sequence). This CDR3 spans 15 amino acids. V lost 0 bases to trimming and J lost 0 bases, with 9 bases between them. The CDR3 bases are TGTGCCAGCAGCTTGGAAGTCACCTTGAACACTGAAGCTTTCTTT. The encoded protein is CASSLEVTLNTEAFF.

In this sample, this clone turned up many times. The chain has TRBV13 and TRBJ2-1; possibly TRBD2 for D (5 bases). The CDR3 runs 13 residues. Trimming took off 5 bases at V and 8 bases at J, with 13 bases between the two ends. CDR1 is PRHDT and CDR2 is FYEKMQ in the germline V gene (reference sequence). DNA for the CDR3: TGTGCCAGCAGCCTGGACTCCGTCCATGAGCAGTTCTTC. This sequence encodes CASSLDSVHEQFF.

The chain is built from TRBV7-9 and TRBJ2-3, with 11 bases identical to TRBD1. CDR3 length equals 17 residues. V lost 4 bases and J lost 5; bases outside the gene matches: 11. Germline loops: CDR1 SEHNR, CDR2 FQNEAQ (reference sequence). The CDR3 sequence: CASSSFVGQGAIDTQYF. The CDR3 bases are TGTGCCAGCAGCTCCTTCGTTGGACAGGGGGCCATAGATACGCAGTATTTT.

V and J are TRBV5-4 and TRBJ2-1; the match to TRBD2 covers 10 bases. Germline CDR1 reads SGHNT; CDR2 reads YYREEE (reference sequence). This CDR3 is built from 16 residues. V lost 0 bases, J lost 9 bases, and 9 bases stayed unmatched. Here the CDR3 reads CASSLAKSSGSTEQFF. CDR3 DNA sequence: TGTGCCAGCAGCTTGGCGAAGTCTAGCGGGAGTACTGAGCAGTTCTTC.

This rearrangement joins TRBV7-2 to TRBJ2-3; the match to TRBD2 covers 13 bases. Per the germline V gene, CDR1 is SGHTA and CDR2 is FQGNSA. The junction had 1 base not matched to a gene; V was cut back by 5 bases and J by 2 bases. The CDR3 runs to 15 residues. The CDR3 DNA sequence: TGTGCCAGCAGCACTAGCGGGGGGGCCACAGATACGCAGTATTTT. Translated: CASSTSGGATDTQYF.

This clone was observed a handful of times. This sequence joins TRBV12-5 and TRBJ1-1; no clear D gene. The CDR3 covers 16 residues. Germline V CDR1 and CDR2: LGHNT, FRNRAP. The V gene lost 3 bases and the J gene lost 1 base, with 15 bases spanning the gap. The CDR3 is CASGFGRLIQNTEAFF. The CDR3 DNA follows: TGTGCTAGTGGTTTCGGCAGGCTCATTCAGAACACTGAAGCTTTCTTT.